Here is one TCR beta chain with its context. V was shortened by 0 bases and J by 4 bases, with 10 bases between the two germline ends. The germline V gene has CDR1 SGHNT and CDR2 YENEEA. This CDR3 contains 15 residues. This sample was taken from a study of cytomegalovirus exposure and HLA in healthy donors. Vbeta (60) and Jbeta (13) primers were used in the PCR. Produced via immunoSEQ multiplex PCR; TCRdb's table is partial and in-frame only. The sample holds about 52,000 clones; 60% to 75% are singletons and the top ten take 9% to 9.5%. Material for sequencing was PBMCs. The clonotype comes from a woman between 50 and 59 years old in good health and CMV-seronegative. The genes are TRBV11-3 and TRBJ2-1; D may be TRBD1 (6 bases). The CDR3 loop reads CASSLETGPYNEQFF. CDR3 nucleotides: TGTGCCAGCAGCTTAGAGACAGGCCCTTACAATGAGCAGTTCTTC. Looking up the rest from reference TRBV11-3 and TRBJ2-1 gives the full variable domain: EAGVVQSPRYKIIEKKQPVAFWCNPISGHNTLYWYLQNLGQGPELLIRYENEEAVDDSQLPKDRFSAERLKGVDSTLKIQPAELGDSAVYLCASSLETGPYNEQFFGPGTRLTVL.